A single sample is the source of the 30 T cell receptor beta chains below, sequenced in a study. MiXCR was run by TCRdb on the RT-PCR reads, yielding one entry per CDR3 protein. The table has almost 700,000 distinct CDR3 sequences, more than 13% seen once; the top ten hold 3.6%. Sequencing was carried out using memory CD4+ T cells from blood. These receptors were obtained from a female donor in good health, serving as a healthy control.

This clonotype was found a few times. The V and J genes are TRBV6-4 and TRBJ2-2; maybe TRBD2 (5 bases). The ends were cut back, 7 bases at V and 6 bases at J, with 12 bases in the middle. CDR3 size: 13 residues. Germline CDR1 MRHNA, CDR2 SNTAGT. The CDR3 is CASTPDGAGELFF. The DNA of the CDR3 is TGTGCCAGCACTCCGGACGGGGCCGGGGAGCTGTTTTTT.

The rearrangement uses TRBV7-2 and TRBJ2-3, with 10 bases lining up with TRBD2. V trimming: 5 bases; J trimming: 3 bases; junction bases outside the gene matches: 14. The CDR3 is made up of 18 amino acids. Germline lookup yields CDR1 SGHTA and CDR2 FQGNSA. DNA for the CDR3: TGTGCCAGCAGCCGGACTAGCGGAAACCTAGGCAGGACAGATACGCAGTATTTT. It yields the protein CASSRTSGNLGRTDTQYF.

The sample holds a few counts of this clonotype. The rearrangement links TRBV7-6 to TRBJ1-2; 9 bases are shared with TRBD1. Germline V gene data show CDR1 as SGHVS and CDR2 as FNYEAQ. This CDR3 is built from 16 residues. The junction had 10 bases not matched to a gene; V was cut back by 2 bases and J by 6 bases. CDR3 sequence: CASSLRDRARLDGYTF. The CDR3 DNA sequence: TGTGCCAGCAGCTTAAGGGACAGGGCCCGCCTTGATGGCTACACCTTC.

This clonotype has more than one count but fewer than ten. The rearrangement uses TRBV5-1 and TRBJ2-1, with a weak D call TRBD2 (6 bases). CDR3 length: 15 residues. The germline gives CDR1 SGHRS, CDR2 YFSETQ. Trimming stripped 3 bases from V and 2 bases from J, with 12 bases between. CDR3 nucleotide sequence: TGCGCCAGCAGCTCCTCTGGGGGGACCTACAATGAGCAGTTCTTC. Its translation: CASSSSGGTYNEQFF.

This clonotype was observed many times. CDR3 nucleotides: TGTGCCAGCAGCGTAGGACAGGGCCTAGGGGAGACCCAGTACTTC. Translating gives CASSVGQGLGETQYF. The chain has TRBV9 and TRBJ2-5, with TRBD1 identical over 7 bases. With 0 bases clipped from V and 5 bases from J, the junction kept 7 bases outside the gene matches. Germline values: CDR1 SGDLS, CDR2 YYNGEE. The length of the CDR3 is 15 residues.

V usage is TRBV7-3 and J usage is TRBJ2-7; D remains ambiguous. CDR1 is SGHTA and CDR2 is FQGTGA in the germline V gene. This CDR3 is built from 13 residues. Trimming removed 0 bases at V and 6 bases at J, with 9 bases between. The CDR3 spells CASSLTLGFEQYF. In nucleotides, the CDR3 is TGTGCCAGCAGCTTAACGTTAGGGTTCGAGCAGTACTTC.

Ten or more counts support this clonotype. The CDR3 DNA sequence: TGTGCCAGCAGGAGGCAGGGCGGAGGTGGTAACAATGAGCAGTTCTTC. This gives the protein CASRRQGGGGNNEQFF. The rearrangement links TRBV12-3 or TRBV12-4 to TRBJ2-1; the D call may be TRBD1 or TRBD2 (5 bases each). With 6 bases removed from V and 5 bases from J, the gap between germline ends came to 20 bases. This CDR3 has 16 amino acids.

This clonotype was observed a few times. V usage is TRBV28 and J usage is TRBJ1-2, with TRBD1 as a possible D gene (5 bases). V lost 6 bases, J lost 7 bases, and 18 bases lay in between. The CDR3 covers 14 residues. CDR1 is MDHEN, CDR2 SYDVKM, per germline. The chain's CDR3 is CASSLPGSRGGYTF. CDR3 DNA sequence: TGTGCCAGCAGCCTCCCAGGGAGTAGGGGTGGCTACACCTTC.

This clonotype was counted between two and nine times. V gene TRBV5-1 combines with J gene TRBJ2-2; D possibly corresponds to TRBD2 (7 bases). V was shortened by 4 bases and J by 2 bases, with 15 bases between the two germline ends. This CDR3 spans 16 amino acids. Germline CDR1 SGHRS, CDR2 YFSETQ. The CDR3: CASSLMGGRNTGELFF. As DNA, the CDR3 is TGCGCCAGCAGCCTGATGGGGGGGCGTAACACCGGGGAGCTGTTTTTT.

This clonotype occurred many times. This CDR3 reads CASSFQGGTEAFF. The CDR3 DNA follows: TGTGCCAGCAGTTTCCAGGGGGGGACTGAAGCTTTCTTT. This sequence joins TRBV12-3 or TRBV12-4 and TRBJ1-1; TRBD1 matches at 7 bases. The CDR3 runs to 13 residues. V lost 3 bases and J lost 5; bases outside the gene matches: 3.

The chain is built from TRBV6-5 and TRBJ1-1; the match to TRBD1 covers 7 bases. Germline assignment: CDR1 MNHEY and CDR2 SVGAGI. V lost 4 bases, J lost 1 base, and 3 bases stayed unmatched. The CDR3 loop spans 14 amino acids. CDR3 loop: CASSFDRENTEAFF. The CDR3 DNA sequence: TGTGCCAGCAGTTTCGACAGGGAGAACACTGAAGCTTTCTTT.

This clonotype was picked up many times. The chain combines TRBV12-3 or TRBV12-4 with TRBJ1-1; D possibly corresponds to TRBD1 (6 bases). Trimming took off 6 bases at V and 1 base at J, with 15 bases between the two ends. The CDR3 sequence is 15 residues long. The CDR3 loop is CASRRSLTGNTEAFF. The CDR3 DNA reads TGTGCCAGCAGACGTTCCCTGACAGGGAACACTGAAGCTTTCTTT.

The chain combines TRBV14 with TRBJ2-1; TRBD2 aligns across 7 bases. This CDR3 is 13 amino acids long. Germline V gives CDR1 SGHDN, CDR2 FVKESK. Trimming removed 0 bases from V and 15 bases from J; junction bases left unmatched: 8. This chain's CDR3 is CASSQDSLAARFF. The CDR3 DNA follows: TGTGCCAGCAGCCAAGATTCCCTAGCGGCACGGTTCTTC.

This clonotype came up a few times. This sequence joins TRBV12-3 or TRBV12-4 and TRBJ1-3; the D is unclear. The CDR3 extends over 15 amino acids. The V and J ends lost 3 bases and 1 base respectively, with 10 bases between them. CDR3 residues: CASSFAGASGNTIYF. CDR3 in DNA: TGTGCCAGCAGTTTTGCAGGTGCATCTGGAAACACCATATATTTT.

The CDR3 nucleotides read TGTGCCTGGAGTCCTGGGCAGGCAAGCCAAGAGACCCAGTACTTC. This sequence encodes CAWSPGQASQETQYF. This chain connects TRBV30 to TRBJ2-5; D remains unclear. There are 15 residues in the CDR3. Germline assignment: CDR1 GTSNPN and CDR2 SVGIG (reference sequence). Trimming left V 2 bases short and J 1 base short, with 14 bases between.

CDR3 sequence reads: CASSLALWDTEAFF. CDR3 sequence (DNA): TGCGCCAGCAGCTTGGCCCTGTGGGACACTGAAGCTTTCTTT. The chain carries TRBV5-1 and TRBJ1-1; D unresolved. Germline lookup yields CDR1 SGHRS and CDR2 YFSETQ. V was shortened by 0 bases and J by 3 bases, with 9 bases between the two germline ends. CDR3 length: 14 amino acids.

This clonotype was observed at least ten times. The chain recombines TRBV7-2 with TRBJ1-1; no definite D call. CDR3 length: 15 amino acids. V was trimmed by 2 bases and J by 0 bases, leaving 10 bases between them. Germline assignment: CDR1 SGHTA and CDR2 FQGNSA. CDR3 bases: TGTGCCAGCAGCTTAATAAGTGGATTGAACACTGAAGCTTTCTTT. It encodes CASSLISGLNTEAFF.

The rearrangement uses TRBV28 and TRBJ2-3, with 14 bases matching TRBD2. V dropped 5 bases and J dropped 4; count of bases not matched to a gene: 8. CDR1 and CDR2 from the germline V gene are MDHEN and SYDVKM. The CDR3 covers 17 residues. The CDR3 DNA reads TGTGCCAGCAGTCTCCCCGGACTAGCGGGAGGTTCAGATACGCAGTATTTT. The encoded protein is CASSLPGLAGGSDTQYF.

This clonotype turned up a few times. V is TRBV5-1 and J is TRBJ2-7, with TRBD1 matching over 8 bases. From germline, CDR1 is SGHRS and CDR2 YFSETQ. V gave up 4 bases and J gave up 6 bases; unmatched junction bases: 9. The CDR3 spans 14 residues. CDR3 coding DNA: TGCGCCAGCAGCAACGGACAGGGACCGCGCGAGCAGTACTTC. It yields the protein CASSNGQGPREQYF.

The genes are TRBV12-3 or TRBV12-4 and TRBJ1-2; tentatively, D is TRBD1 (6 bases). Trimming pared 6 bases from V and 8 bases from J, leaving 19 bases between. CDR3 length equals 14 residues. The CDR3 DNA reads TGTGCCAGCAGGGCTACAGAAGACAGGAAGGGCTACACCTTC. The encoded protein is CASRATEDRKGYTF.

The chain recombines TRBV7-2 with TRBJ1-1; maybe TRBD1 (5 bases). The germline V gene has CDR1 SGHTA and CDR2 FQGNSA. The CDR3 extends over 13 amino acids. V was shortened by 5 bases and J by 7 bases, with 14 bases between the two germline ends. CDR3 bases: TGTGCCAGCAGCCCGAGCCGGGGGAATGAAGCTTTCTTT. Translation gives CASSPSRGNEAFF.

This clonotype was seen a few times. The CDR3 reads CASSDDGWQGGETQYF. CDR3 bases: TGTGCCAGCAGTGACGACGGCTGGCAGGGAGGGGAGACCCAGTACTTC. The chain links TRBV6-2 or TRBV6-3 to TRBJ2-5; TRBD2 matches 7 bases. V was pared by 5 bases and J by 5 bases, with 14 bases of the junction left unmatched. CDR3 length equals 16 residues. Germline CDR1 MNHEY, CDR2 SVGEGT.

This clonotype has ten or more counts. The CDR3 loop reads CASSFPNSPLHF. Written as DNA, the CDR3 is TGTGCCAGCAGTTTCCCTAATTCACCCCTCCACTTT. The chain links TRBV12-3 or TRBV12-4 to TRBJ1-6; D uncertain. Trimming took 3 bases from V and 6 from J, leaving 3 bases between them. The CDR3 covers 12 residues.

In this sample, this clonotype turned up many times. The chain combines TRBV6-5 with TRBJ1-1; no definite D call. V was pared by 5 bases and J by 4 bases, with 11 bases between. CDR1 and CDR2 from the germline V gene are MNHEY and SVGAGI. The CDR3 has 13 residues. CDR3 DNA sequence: TGTGCCAGCAGTGAATCAGTTGGCACTGAAGCTTTCTTT. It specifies CASSESVGTEAFF.

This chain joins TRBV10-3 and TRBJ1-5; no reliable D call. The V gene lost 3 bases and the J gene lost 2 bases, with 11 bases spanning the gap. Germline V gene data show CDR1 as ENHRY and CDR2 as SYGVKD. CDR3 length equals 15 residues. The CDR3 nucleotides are TGTGCCATCAGTGAAGGGCAGGAGGGCAATCAGCCCCAGCATTTT. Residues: CAISEGQEGNQPQHF.

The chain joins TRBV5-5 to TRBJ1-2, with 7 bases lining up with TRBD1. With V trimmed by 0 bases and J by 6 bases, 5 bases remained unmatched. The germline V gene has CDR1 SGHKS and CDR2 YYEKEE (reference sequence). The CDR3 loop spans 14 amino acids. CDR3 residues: CASSLETGRHGYTF. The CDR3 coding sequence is TGTGCCAGCAGCTTGGAGACAGGGCGGCATGGCTACACCTTC.

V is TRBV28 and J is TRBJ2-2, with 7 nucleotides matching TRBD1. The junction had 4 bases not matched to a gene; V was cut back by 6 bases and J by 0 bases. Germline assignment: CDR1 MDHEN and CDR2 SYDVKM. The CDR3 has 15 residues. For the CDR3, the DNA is TGTGCCAGCAGACTAGGGACAGCGAACACCGGGGAGCTGTTTTTT. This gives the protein CASRLGTANTGELFF.

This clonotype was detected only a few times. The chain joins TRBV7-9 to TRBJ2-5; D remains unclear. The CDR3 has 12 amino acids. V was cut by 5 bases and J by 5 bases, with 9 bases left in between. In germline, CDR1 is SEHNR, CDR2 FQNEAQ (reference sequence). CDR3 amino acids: CASSTQAETQYF. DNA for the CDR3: TGTGCCAGCAGCACCCAGGCGGAGACCCAGTACTTC.

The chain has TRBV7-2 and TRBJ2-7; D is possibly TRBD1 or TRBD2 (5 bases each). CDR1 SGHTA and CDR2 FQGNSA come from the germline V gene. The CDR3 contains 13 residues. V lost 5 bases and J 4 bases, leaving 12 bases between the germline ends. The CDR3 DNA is TGTGCCAGCAGCCCAGGGCGGAGGTACGAGCAGTACTTC. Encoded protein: CASSPGRRYEQYF.

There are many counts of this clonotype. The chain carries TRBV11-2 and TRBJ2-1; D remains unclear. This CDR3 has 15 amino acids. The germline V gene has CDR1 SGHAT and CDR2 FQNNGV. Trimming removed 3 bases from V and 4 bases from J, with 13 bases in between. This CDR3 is CASSFQLGSYNEQFF. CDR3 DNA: TGTGCCAGCAGCTTTCAACTCGGAAGTTACAATGAGCAGTTCTTC.